The T cell receptor beta chain under discussion was sequenced for a study of blood T cell repertoires in COVID-19. Study summary: Samples representing acute and convalescent COVID-19 were sourced from the United States, Italy and Spain. PBMCs, B-cell-depleted T cells, or T cells provided the cDNA or gDNA that made up the material.

Original methodology: Quantification of nucleated cells was approximated via reference gene primer amplification. Sequenced by immunoSEQ multiplex PCR; TCRdb stores in-frame clones only, minus some. V and J calls and clone size come straight from that table; D and trimming were deduced from the DNA. The data show 45,000 to 60,000 clones, approximately 88% seen once. Germline V gene data show CDR1 as MNHNY and CDR2 as SVGAGI (reference sequence). The CDR3 sequence is 15 residues long. Trimming pared 5 bases from V and 3 bases from J, leaving 17 bases between. This chain joins TRBV6-6 and TRBJ2-7; D might be TRBD2 (6 bases). This sequence originates from a human donor in a cohort sampled during active COVID-19. Sequencing was performed on peripheral blood. As DNA, the CDR3 is TGTGCCAGCAGTCCCTACGGGAGCGGCGGCTACGAGCAGTACTTC. Protein: CASSPYGSGGYEQYF.